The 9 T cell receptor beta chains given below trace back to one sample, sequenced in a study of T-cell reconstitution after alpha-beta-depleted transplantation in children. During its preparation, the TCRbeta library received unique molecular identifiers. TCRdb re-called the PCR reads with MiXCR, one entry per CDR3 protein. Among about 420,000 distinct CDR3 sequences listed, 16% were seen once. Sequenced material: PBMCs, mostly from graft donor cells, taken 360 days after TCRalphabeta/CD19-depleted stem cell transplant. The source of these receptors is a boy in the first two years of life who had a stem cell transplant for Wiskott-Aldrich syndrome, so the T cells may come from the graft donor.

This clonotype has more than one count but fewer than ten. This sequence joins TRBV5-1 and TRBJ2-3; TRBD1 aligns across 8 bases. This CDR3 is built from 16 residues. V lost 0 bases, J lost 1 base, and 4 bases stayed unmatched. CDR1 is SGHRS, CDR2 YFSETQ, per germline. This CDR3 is CASSLARGLRTDTQYF. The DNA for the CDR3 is TGCGCCAGCAGCTTGGCCAGGGGGCTTCGCACAGATACGCAGTATTTT. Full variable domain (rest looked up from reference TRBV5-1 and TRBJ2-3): KAGVTQTPRYLIKTRGQQVTLSCSPISGHRSVSWYQQTPGQGLQFLFEYFSETQRNKGNFPGRFSGRQFSNSRSEMNVSTLELGDSALYLCASSLARGLRTDTQYFGPGTRLTVL.

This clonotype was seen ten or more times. CDR3 loop: CASSRDSANTGELFF. The CDR3 DNA follows: TGCGCCAGCAGCCGGGACTCCGCGAACACCGGGGAGCTGTTTTTT. V is TRBV5-1 and J is TRBJ2-2; D may be TRBD2 (6 bases). V lost 4 bases and J 0 bases, leaving 10 bases between the germline ends. The CDR3 extends over 15 amino acids. The germline gives CDR1 SGHRS, CDR2 YFSETQ.

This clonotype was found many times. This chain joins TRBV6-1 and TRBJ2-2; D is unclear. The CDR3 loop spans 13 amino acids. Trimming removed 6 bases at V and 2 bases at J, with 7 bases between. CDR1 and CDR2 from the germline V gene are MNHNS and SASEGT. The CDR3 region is CASRDGNTGELFF. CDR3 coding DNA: TGTGCCAGCAGGGACGGCAACACCGGGGAGCTGTTTTTT.

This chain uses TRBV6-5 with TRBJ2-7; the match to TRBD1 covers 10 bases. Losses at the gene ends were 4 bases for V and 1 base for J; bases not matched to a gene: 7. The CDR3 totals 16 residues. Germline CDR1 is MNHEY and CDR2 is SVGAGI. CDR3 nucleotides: TGTGCCAGCAGTTTTTCCGGGGGACAGGGGTCCTACGAGCAGTACTTC. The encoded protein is CASSFSGGQGSYEQYF.

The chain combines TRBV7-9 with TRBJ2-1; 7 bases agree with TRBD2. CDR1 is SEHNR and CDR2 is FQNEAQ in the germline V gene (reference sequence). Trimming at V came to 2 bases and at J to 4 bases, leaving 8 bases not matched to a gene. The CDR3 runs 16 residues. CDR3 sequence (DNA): TGTGCCAGCAGCTTACGGGGGAGGGCCGCGTACAATGAGCAGTTCTTC. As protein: CASSLRGRAAYNEQFF.

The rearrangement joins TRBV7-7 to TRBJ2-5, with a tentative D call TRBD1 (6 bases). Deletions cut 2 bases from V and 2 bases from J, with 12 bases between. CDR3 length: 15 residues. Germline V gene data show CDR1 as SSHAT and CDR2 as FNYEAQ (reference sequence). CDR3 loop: CASSLQTGWQETQYF. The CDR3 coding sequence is TGTGCCAGCAGCTTACAAACAGGGTGGCAAGAGACCCAGTACTTC.

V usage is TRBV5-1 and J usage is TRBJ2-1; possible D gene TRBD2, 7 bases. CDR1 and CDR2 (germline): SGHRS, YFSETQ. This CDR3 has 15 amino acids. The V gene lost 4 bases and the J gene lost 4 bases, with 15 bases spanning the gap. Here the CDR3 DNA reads TGCGCCAGCAGCCCCGGGGGGCCGGGTTACAATGAGCAGTTCTTC. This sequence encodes CASSPGGPGYNEQFF.

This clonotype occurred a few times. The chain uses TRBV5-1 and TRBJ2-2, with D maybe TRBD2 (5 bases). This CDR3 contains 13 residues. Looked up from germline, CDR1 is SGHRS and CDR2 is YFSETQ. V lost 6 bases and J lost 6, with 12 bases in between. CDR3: CASTQQRPGELFF. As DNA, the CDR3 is TGCGCCAGCACTCAACAGCGGCCCGGGGAGCTGTTTTTT.

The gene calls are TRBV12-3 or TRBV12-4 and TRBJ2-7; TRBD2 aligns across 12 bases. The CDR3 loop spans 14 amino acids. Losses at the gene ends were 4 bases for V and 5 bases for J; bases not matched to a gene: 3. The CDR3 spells CASSWTSGTHEQYF. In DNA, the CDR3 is TGTGCCAGCAGTTGGACTAGCGGGACTCACGAGCAGTACTTC.